This section outlines one T cell receptor beta chain sequence together with its context. Its target is unknown. This entry is derived from a study of regulatory T cells in long-lasting Graves disease. Study-wide findings and caveats: Persistent Graves' disease cases displayed lower TCR diversity than newly diagnosed ones. Favored usage of TRBV28, TRBJ1-2 and TRBJ2-5 was recorded in persistent disease.

Germline loops: CDR1 LNHDA, CDR2 SQIVND (reference sequence). The V and J ends lost 7 bases and 4 bases respectively, with 13 bases between them. The CDR3 has 13 amino acids. Both iRepertoire HTBI primers and Arm-PCR of CDR3 regions were used to build the TCR beta libraries. Authors' methods: Identification yielded around 58 TRBV and 14 TRBJ segments across samples. TCRdb recomputed calls from the multiplex PCR reads with MiXCR, one row per CDR3 protein. It is TCRdb's table, rather than the study itself, that gives the V and J calls and clone size. The sample lists some 420,000 distinct CDR3 sequences, under 25% occurring once. Time point: persistent/refractory GD, antithyroid drugs over 5 years with positive TRAb. Following extraction of RNA from PBMCs, that RNA was used to make the TCR library.

The sample here was peripheral blood mononuclear cells (PBMCs), taken when the disease was refractory, from a patient treated with antithyroid drugs. This rearrangement joins TRBV19 to TRBJ1-1, with D unclear. The TCR sequence derives from a female donor with Graves disease. The CDR3 sequence: CASTLRDVTEAFF. CDR3 bases: TGTGCCAGTACCCTGAGGGATGTCACTGAAGCTTTCTTT.